These T cell receptor beta chains were read from a single sample in a study of blood T cell repertoires in COVID-19. Only in-frame clones appear in the TCRdb table, and some are missing; sequencing was by immunoSEQ multiplex PCR. The table records about 50,000 clones, approximately 80% of them present only once. What was sequenced was peripheral blood. The receptors were gathered from a man between 65 and 79 years old with active COVID-19. The CDR3 runs from the conserved cysteine through the conserved F or W. The D gene is left open where the match is weak. Clone size is stated in some rows and not others, as once, few, many or a class when expanded.

d_call: TRBD2
j_call: TRBJ2-1
cdr3_length: 19
v_call: TRBV3-1/TRBV3-2
clone_size: .
cdr3_nt: TGTGCCAGCAGCCAACACGCGCCCGGGACTAGCTTGGCCTACAATGAGCAGTTCTTC
cdr3_aa: CASSQHAPGTSLAYNEQFF

d_call: TRBD1
j_call: TRBJ2-7
cdr3_length: 18
v_call: TRBV19
clone_size: once
cdr3_nt: TGTGCCAGTAGTATTTGGACAGGGGGAGAGAACATCCCCTACGAGCAGTACTTC
cdr3_aa: CASSIWTGGENIPYEQYF

d_call: TRBD1
j_call: TRBJ1-2
cdr3_length: 16
v_call: TRBV7-9
clone_size: .
cdr3_nt: TGTGCCAGCAGCTTAGGGACAGGCCGAGCTAACTATGGCTACACCTTC
cdr3_aa: CASSLGTGRANYGYTF

d_call: .
j_call: TRBJ2-5
cdr3_length: 16
v_call: TRBV11-2
clone_size: .
cdr3_nt: TGTGCCAGCAGCTTCCAGGGGACCCAAGTAGGGGAGACCCAGTACTTC
cdr3_aa: CASSFQGTQVGETQYF

d_call: TRBD2
j_call: TRBJ2-3
cdr3_length: 16
v_call: TRBV11-2
clone_size: .
cdr3_nt: TGTGCCAGCAGCTTAGTGCTAGCGGGCAGCACAGATACGCAGTATTTT
cdr3_aa: CASSLVLAGSTDTQYF

d_call: .
j_call: TRBJ1-6
cdr3_length: 16
v_call: TRBV3-1/TRBV3-2
clone_size: .
cdr3_nt: TGTGCCAGCGGTTCAGACAGGAGCTCCTATAATTCACCCCTCCACTTT
cdr3_aa: CASGSDRSSYNSPLHF

d_call: TRBD1
j_call: TRBJ1-4
cdr3_length: 15
v_call: TRBV19
clone_size: .
cdr3_nt: TGTGCCAGTAGTCCCCACAGGGGGGCTAATGAAAAACTGTTTTTT
cdr3_aa: CASSPHRGANEKLFF

d_call: TRBD1
j_call: TRBJ2-7
cdr3_length: 15
v_call: TRBV7-8
clone_size: .
cdr3_nt: TGTGCCAGCAGCTCCTCGGGGACAGGGTCCGGCGAGCAGTACTTC
cdr3_aa: CASSSSGTGSGEQYF

d_call: TRBD2
j_call: TRBJ2-3
cdr3_length: 15
v_call: TRBV2
clone_size: .
cdr3_nt: TGTGCCATCGGTCCCGGGAGGGGGAGCACAGATACGCAGTATTTT
cdr3_aa: CAIGPGRGSTDTQYF

d_call: TRBD2
j_call: TRBJ2-1
cdr3_length: 14
v_call: TRBV5-8
clone_size: .
cdr3_nt: TGTGCCAGCGGACTAGCGGGGGGGAACAATGAGCAGTTCTTC
cdr3_aa: CASGLAGGNNEQFF

d_call: .
j_call: TRBJ1-5
cdr3_length: 13
v_call: TRBV12-3/TRBV12-4
clone_size: few
cdr3_nt: TGTGCCAGCAGTTCCGGGGACATCAGGCCCCAGCATTTT
cdr3_aa: CASSSGDIRPQHF

d_call: TRBD1
j_call: TRBJ1-6
cdr3_length: 17
v_call: TRBV5-6
clone_size: .
cdr3_nt: TGTGCCAGCAGCTTGGGGGTCGCCGGGACAGGGCATTCACCCCTCCACTTT
cdr3_aa: CASSLGVAGTGHSPLHF

d_call: .
j_call: TRBJ1-2
cdr3_length: 14
v_call: TRBV2
clone_size: .
cdr3_nt: TGTGCCAGCAGTGTTCTGGGGGGTGGCTATGGCTACACCTTC
cdr3_aa: CASSVLGGGYGYTF

d_call: TRBD1
j_call: TRBJ1-4
cdr3_length: 14
v_call: TRBV7-9
clone_size: .
cdr3_nt: TGTGCCAGCAGCTACAGGGGGCCTAATGAAAAACTGTTTTTT
cdr3_aa: CASSYRGPNEKLFF

d_call: .
j_call: TRBJ1-4
cdr3_length: 16
v_call: TRBV7-3
clone_size: once
cdr3_nt: TGTGCCAGCAGCTTGCCGTCGGTAACAACTAATGAAAAACTGTTTTTT
cdr3_aa: CASSLPSVTTNEKLFF

d_call: TRBD1
j_call: TRBJ2-5
cdr3_length: 14
v_call: TRBV3-1/TRBV3-2
clone_size: .
cdr3_nt: TGTGCCAGCAGCCTCGGACAGGCAGGGGAGACCCAGTACTTC
cdr3_aa: CASSLGQAGETQYF

d_call: .
j_call: TRBJ1-5
cdr3_length: 13
v_call: TRBV20-1
clone_size: .
cdr3_nt: TGCAGTGCTAGTCGACAGGTTAATCAGCCCCAGCATTTT
cdr3_aa: CSASRQVNQPQHF

d_call: .
j_call: TRBJ2-2
cdr3_length: 16
v_call: TRBV28
clone_size: .
cdr3_nt: TGTGCCAGCCAGGAGGTTCGAAGAACCTACACCGGGGAGCTGTTTTTT
cdr3_aa: CASQEVRRTYTGELFF

d_call: .
j_call: TRBJ1-2
cdr3_length: 12
v_call: TRBV12-3/TRBV12-4
clone_size: .
cdr3_nt: TGTGCCAGCAGTTTAACAGGGCACGGCTACACCTTC
cdr3_aa: CASSLTGHGYTF

d_call: .
j_call: TRBJ2-5
cdr3_length: 13
v_call: TRBV2
clone_size: .
cdr3_nt: TGTGCCAGCGCGGGCAGCCGCCAAGAGACCCAGTACTTC
cdr3_aa: CASAGSRQETQYF

d_call: TRBD2
j_call: TRBJ2-3
cdr3_length: 14
v_call: TRBV19
clone_size: .
cdr3_nt: TGTGCCAGTAAAGCGGGGATAAGCACAGATACGCAGTATTTT
cdr3_aa: CASKAGISTDTQYF